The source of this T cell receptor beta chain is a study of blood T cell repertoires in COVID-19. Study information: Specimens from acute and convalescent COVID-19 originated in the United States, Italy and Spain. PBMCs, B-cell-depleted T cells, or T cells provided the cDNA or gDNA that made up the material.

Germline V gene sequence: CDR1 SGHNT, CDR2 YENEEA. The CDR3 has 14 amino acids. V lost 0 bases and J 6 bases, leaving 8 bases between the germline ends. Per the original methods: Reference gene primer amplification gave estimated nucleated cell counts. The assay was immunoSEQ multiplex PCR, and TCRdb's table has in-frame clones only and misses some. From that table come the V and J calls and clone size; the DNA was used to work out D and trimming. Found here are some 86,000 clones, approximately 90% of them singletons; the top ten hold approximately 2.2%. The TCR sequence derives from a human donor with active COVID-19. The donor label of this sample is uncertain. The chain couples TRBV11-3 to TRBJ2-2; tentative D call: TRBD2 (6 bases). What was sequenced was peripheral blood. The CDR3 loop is CASSLDSGAGELFF. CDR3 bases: TGTGCCAGCAGCTTAGATTCGGGGGCCGGGGAGCTGTTTTTT.